One and the same sample provided the 16 T cell receptor beta chains below, sequenced in a study of blood T cell repertoires in COVID-19. Assay: immunoSEQ multiplex PCR; the TCRdb copy retains only in-frame clones and omits some. In the table there are tens of thousands of clones, roughly 85% of which are singletons. Sequencing was performed on peripheral blood. Source of these receptors: a human donor in a cohort sampled during active COVID-19.

The V call is TRBV28, the J call TRBJ1-4; D not resolved. The V end lost 3 bases, the J end lost 10 bases, and 12 bases lay between the germline ends. CDR1 MDHEN and CDR2 SYDVKM come from the germline V gene. The CDR3 loop spans 13 amino acids. The CDR3 DNA reads TGTGCCAGCAGTTTGAGGAGGTTCGGAAAACTGTTTTTT. It encodes CASSLRRFGKLFF. The full variable domain, with the rest looked up from reference TRBV28 and TRBJ1-4, is DVKVTQSSRYLVKRTGEKVFLECVQDMDHENMFWYRQDPGLGLRLIYFSYDVKMKEKGDIPEGYSVSREKKERFSLILESASTNQTSMYLCASSLRRFGKLFFGSGTQLSVL.

This chain connects TRBV5-1 to TRBJ1-1; 8 nucleotides line up with TRBD1. This CDR3 is built from 15 residues. V lost 3 bases, J lost 3 bases, and 7 bases stayed unmatched. CDR1 is SGHRS, CDR2 YFSETQ, per germline. The CDR3 DNA sequence: TGCGCCAGCAGCTCAGGACAGGGTGGTCACACTGAAGCTTTCTTT. The encoded protein is CASSSGQGGHTEAFF.

The chain links TRBV3-1 (or the pseudogene TRBV3-2) to TRBJ2-7; no clear D gene. Germline V gene lookup returns CDR1 LGHDT and CDR2 YNNKEL (reference sequence). This CDR3 comprises 11 residues. V gave up 1 base and J gave up 5 bases, with 3 bases separating them. CDR3 DNA sequence: TGTGCCAGCAGCCAAGTAGACGAGCAGTACTTC. Translated: CASSQVDEQYF.

The CDR3 coding sequence is TGTGCCAGCAGTGAGGTCGGGAGGGGCAATCAGCCCCAGCATTTT. Amino acid sequence: CASSEVGRGNQPQHF. V usage is TRBV28 and J usage is TRBJ1-5, with no clear D. In germline, CDR1 is MDHEN, CDR2 SYDVKM. CDR3 length: 15 residues. The V end was cut by 5 bases, the J end by 2 bases, with 13 bases between.

The CDR3: CASSFSGGATDTQYF. The CDR3 nucleotides read TGCGCCAGCAGCTTCAGCGGGGGGGCCACAGATACGCAGTATTTT. The chain combines TRBV5-1 with TRBJ2-3; 10 bases are a match to TRBD2. The germline gives CDR1 SGHRS, CDR2 YFSETQ. Trimming cost V 2 bases and J 2 bases; bases outside gene matches: 2. CDR3 length: 15 residues.

V and J are TRBV30 and TRBJ2-7; perhaps TRBD2 as D (5 bases). The CDR3 loop spans 14 amino acids. V was trimmed by 1 base and J by 2 bases, leaving 12 bases between them. Germline assignment: CDR1 GTSNPN and CDR2 SVGIG (reference sequence). Here the CDR3 DNA reads TGTGCCTGGAGTGCGGGAAACGATCCCTACGAGCAGTACTTC. Protein product: CAWSAGNDPYEQYF.

The chain employs TRBV9 and TRBJ1-6, with 9 positions matching TRBD1. Germline V gives CDR1 SGDLS, CDR2 YYNGEE. V trimming: 0 bases; J trimming: 13 bases; junction bases outside the gene matches: 5. The CDR3 spans 14 residues. The CDR3 loop is CASSVEDRGNPLHF. In DNA, the CDR3 is TGTGCCAGCAGCGTAGAGGACAGGGGCAATCCCCTCCACTTT.

This clone appeared a single time. V is TRBV10-3 and J is TRBJ1-1; D not certain. The germline V gene encodes CDR1 ENHRY and CDR2 SYGVKD. V lost 7 bases and J lost 5, with 17 bases in between. CDR3 length equals 14 residues. In DNA, the CDR3 is TGTGCCATCAAAGCGCTCCTTGCGGGGACTGAAGCTTTCTTT. Protein: CAIKALLAGTEAFF.

This chain links TRBV2 with TRBJ2-3; 9 bases match TRBD1. V lost 6 bases, J lost 6 bases, and 7 bases stayed unmatched. The CDR3 loop spans 14 amino acids. The germline CDR1 and CDR2 sequences are SNHLY and FYNNEI. CDR3 region: CASSLDRGRDTQYF. CDR3 nucleotide sequence: TGTGCCAGCAGCTTGGACAGGGGAAGGGATACGCAGTATTTT.

The chain employs TRBV6-2 or TRBV6-3 and TRBJ2-7; D gene unclear. Germline V gene lookup returns CDR1 MNHEY and CDR2 SVGEGT. Trimming pared 3 bases from V and 2 bases from J, leaving 11 bases between. This CDR3 is built from 14 residues. CDR3 loop: CASSYVGRTYEQYF. The CDR3 DNA reads as TGTGCCAGCAGTTATGTGGGCAGGACCTACGAGCAGTACTTC.

The chain carries TRBV29-1 and TRBJ2-7, with D tentatively TRBD1 (5 bases). The CDR3 loop spans 11 amino acids. Germline CDR1 SQVTM, CDR2 ANQGSEA. Between the trimmed V and J ends, which lost 3 bases and 7 bases, there was a span of 10 bases. In DNA form, the CDR3 reads TGCAGCGTTGACAGGGTGGGGGAGCAGTACTTC. Encoded protein: CSVDRVGEQYF.

This rearrangement joins TRBV28 to TRBJ2-7, with TRBD1 identical over 7 bases. The CDR3 has 14 amino acids. V lost 3 bases and J lost 0; bases outside the gene matches: 2. Germline V gives CDR1 MDHEN, CDR2 SYDVKM. The CDR3 sequence is CASSLTGSSYEQYF. The CDR3 DNA follows: TGTGCCAGCAGTTTGACAGGGAGCTCCTACGAGCAGTACTTC.

This clone was counted between two and nine times. The gene calls are TRBV9 and TRBJ2-2; D call uncertain. The CDR3 spans 14 residues. V was clipped by 4 bases and J by 6 bases, with 13 bases between them. The germline gives CDR1 SGDLS, CDR2 YYNGEE. This CDR3 is CASSFLTASGELFF. The CDR3 coding sequence is TGTGCCAGCAGCTTCCTAACAGCCTCCGGGGAGCTGTTTTTT.

The chain recombines TRBV11-2 with TRBJ1-1, with a tentative D call TRBD1 (5 bases). Trimming took 5 bases from V and 8 from J, leaving 21 bases between them. This CDR3 has 15 residues. The germline V gene encodes CDR1 SGHAT and CDR2 FQNNGV. The DNA for the CDR3 is TGTGCCAGCAGCCCGGCGTCCAGGGTTACAAGGGAAGCTTTCTTT. Amino acid sequence: CASSPASRVTREAFF.

With regard to this clone: The identical CDR3 is also encoded by other nucleotide sequences in the sample. The chain uses TRBV5-1 and TRBJ1-2; weak D call: TRBD1 (6 bases). The CDR3 has 13 residues. CDR1 SGHRS and CDR2 YFSETQ come from the germline V gene. V was trimmed by 1 base and J by 7 bases, leaving 11 bases between them. Here the CDR3 DNA reads TGCGCCAGCAGCTTGACGGGGGGCTCTGGCTACACCTTC. Its protein is CASSLTGGSGYTF.

This clone has just one count. The J gene is TRBJ2-1, the V gene TRBV19; maybe TRBD1 (6 bases). Trimming took 2 bases from V and 2 from J, leaving 13 bases between them. CDR3 length equals 16 residues. Looked up from germline, CDR1 is LNHDA and CDR2 is SQIVND (reference sequence). CDR3 amino acids: CASSISRQEPYNEQFF. The CDR3 nucleotides are TGTGCCAGTAGTATATCCCGACAGGAACCCTACAATGAGCAGTTCTTC.